The T cell receptor (beta chain) described here comes from a study of blood T cell repertoires in COVID-19 (TCRdb year 2020). With regard to the full study: Collaborator samples came from the United States, Italy and Spain and covered acute and convalescent phases of COVID-19. Where HLA class I and class II types were available, the types were taken from metadata supplied by the sample provider, not from assay-based typing. The repertoires were made available in a free public database intended to serve as a resource for research on the immune response to SARS-CoV-2. Subjects who had been exposed to COVID-19, were actively infected with it, or had recovered from it provided the deeply sampled blood TCRbeta repertoires that made up the dataset. The material from the prospective study consisted of cDNA or gDNA derived from T cells, B-cell-depleted T cells, or PBMCs. Samples were obtained from the ongoing ImmuneRACE study (first 160 participants) and from over 1,000 subjects provided by 6 global collaborators. A de-identified subject ID, COVID-19 status, age in years and sex were almost always included in the sample metadata. Here is what the overall study found, with its caveats: Clinical and demographic metadata were provided uncurated, with the amount varying by source and participant.

Based on the germline V gene, the CDR1 and CDR2 sequences are KGHSH and LQKENI. Trimming removed 0 bases from V and 1 base from J; the gene matches leave 3 bases unexplained. There are 16 amino acids in the CDR3, from cysteine to phenylalanine inclusive. Just the 48-base CDR3 DNA is kept, in frame starting at base 1. TCRbeta CDR3 regions were amplified from genomic DNA by means of the immunoSEQ Assay, a bias-controlled multiplex PCR. Per the authors' processing: Nucleated cell counts per sample were estimated from amplification of reference gene primers within the assay. To quantify the absolute abundance of each unique TCRbeta CDR3 rearrangement, sequence reads were collapsed and filtered. For each sample, productive Simpson clonality was calculated as the square root of Simpson's diversity index across productive rearrangements. TCRdb holds this immuneACCESS table with in-frame rearrangements only. Some clones are missing; in checked studies, unresolved V genes explain under half, and the rest has no known cause. The DNA was the basis for D and trimming; V, J and clone size are from that table. The sample includes 200,000 or so clones, with more than 80% observed a single time. The ten largest make up roughly 3% of the sample.

One collaborating source in Seattle enrolled patients while the patients were actively infected and followed the patients over time throughout the course of disease. The collaborating institutions used their own protocols to collect whole blood in K2EDTA tubes. For TCRbeta analysis, collaborators shipped samples as frozen whole blood, isolated PBMCs, or DNA extracted from either of those sample types. Regarding this clone: Which antigen it targets is not known. No base-level quality is on record; no much larger clone is a single base apart.

The V and J genes are TRBV18 and TRBJ2-7, and TRBD2 aligns with 10 junction nucleotides. Sequences were obtained from peripheral blood. The TCR originated in a man younger than 40 with COVID-19, enrolled during active disease. The CDR3 protein sequence reads: CASSPPPSGGSYEQYF. DNA sequence: TGTGCCAGCTCACCACCGCCTAGCGGGGGATCCTACGAGCAGTACTTC.